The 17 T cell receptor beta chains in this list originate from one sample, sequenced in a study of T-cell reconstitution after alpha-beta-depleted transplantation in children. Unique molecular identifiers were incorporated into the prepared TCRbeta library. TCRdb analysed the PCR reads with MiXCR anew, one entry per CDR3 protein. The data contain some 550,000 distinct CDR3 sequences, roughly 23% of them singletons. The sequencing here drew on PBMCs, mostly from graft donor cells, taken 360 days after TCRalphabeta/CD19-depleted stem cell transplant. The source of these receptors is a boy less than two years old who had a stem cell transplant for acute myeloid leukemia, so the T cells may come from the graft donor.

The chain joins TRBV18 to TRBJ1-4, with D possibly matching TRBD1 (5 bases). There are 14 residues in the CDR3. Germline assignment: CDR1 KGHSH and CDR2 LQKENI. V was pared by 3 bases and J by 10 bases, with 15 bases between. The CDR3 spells CASSPGGTTVKLFF. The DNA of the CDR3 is TGTGCCAGCTCACCTGGGGGGACGACGGTAAAACTGTTTTTT. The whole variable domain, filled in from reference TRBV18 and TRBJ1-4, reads NAGVMQNPRHLVRRRGQEARLRCSPMKGHSHVYWYRQLPEEGLKFMVYLQKENIIDESGMPKERFSAEFPKEGPSILRIQQVVRGDSAAYFCASSPGGTTVKLFFGSGTQLSVL.

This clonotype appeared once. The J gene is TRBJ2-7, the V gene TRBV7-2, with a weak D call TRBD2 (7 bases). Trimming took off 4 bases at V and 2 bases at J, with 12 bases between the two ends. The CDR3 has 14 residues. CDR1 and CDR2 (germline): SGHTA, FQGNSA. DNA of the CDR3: TGTGCCAGCAGCTCGATGGGGGGGCCCTACGAGCAGTACGTC. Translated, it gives CASSSMGGPYEQYV.

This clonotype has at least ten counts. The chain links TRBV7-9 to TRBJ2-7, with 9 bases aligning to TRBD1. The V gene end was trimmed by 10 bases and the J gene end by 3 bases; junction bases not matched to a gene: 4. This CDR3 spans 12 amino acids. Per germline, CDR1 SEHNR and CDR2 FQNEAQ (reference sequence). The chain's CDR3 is CAIQGAGYEQYV. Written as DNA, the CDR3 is TGTGCCATACAGGGGGCTGGCTACGAGCAGTACGTC.

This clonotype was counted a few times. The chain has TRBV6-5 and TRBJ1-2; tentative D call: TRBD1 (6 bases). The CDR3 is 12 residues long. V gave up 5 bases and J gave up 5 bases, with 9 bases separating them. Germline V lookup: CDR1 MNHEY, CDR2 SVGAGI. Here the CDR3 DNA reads TGTGCCAGCAGTGGCAGGGGTTATGGCTACACCTTC. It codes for CASSGRGYGYTF.

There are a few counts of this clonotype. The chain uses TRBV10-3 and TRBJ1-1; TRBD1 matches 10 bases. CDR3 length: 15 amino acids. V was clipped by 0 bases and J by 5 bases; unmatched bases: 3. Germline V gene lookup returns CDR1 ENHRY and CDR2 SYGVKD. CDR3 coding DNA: TGTGCCATCAGTGAGTCGAGGGACAGGGGTACTGAAGCTTTCTTT. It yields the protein CAISESRDRGTEAFF.

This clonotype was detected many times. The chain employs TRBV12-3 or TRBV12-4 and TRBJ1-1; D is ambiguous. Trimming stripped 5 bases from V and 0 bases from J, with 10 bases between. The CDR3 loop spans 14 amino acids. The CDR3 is CASSIRTVNTEAFF. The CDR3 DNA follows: TGTGCCAGCAGTATCAGGACGGTGAACACTGAAGCTTTCTTT.

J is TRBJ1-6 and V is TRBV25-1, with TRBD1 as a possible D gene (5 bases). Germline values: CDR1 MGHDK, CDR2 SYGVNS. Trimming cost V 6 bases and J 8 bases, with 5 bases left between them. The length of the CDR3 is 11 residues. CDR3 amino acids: CASSRDSPLHF. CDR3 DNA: TGTGCCAGCAGCAGGGATTCACCCCTCCACTTT.

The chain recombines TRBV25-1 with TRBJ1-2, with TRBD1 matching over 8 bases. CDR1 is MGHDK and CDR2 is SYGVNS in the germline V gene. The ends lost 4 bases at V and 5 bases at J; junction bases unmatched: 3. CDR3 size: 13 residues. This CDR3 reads CASSGYRGYGYTF. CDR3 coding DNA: TGTGCCAGCAGTGGGTACAGGGGGTATGGCTACACCTTC.

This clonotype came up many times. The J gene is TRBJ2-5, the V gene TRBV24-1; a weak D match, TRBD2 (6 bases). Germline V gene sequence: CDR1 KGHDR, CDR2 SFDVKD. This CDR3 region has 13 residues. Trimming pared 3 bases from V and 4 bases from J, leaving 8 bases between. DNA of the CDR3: TGTGCCACCAGTGATCTTAGCGGAGAGACCCAGTACTTC. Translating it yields CATSDLSGETQYF.

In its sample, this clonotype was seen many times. The CDR3 spells CASSYSGAGGIQETQYF. The DNA for the CDR3 is TGTGCCAGCAGTTACTCGGGAGCGGGGGGGATTCAAGAGACCCAGTACTTC. This chain uses TRBV28 with TRBJ2-5, with 10 bases that match TRBD2. In germline, CDR1 is MDHEN, CDR2 SYDVKM. The ends lost 4 bases at V and 2 bases at J; junction bases unmatched: 10. This CDR3 comprises 17 residues. The full variable domain, rest sourced from reference TRBV28 and TRBJ2-5, is DVKVTQSSRYLVKRTGEKVFLECVQDMDHENMFWYRQDPGLGLRLIYFSYDVKMKEKGDIPEGYSVSREKKERFSLILESASTNQTSMYLCASSYSGAGGIQETQYFGPGTRLLVL.

CDR3 sequence: CSVDTVNYGYTF. The CDR3 region has the DNA TGCAGCGTTGATACGGTTAACTATGGCTACACCTTC. V gene TRBV29-1 combines with J gene TRBJ1-2; no definite D call. This CDR3 comprises 12 residues. Looked up from germline, CDR1 is SQVTM and CDR2 is ANQGSEA. The ends were cut back, 3 bases at V and 1 base at J, with 6 bases in the middle.

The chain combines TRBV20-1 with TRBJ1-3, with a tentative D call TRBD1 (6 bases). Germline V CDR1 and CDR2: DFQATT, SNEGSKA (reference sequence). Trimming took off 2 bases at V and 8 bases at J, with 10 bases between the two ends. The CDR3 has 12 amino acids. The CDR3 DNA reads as TGCAGTGCTAGACGCCCAGGGGACACCATATATTTT. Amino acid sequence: CSARRPGDTIYF.

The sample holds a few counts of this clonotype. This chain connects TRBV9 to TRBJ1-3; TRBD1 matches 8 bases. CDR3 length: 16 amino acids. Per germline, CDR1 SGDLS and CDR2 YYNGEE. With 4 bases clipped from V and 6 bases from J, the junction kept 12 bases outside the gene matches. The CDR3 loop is CASSLPPGQEENTIYF. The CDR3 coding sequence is TGTGCCAGCAGCCTTCCCCCGGGACAGGAAGAAAACACCATATATTTT.

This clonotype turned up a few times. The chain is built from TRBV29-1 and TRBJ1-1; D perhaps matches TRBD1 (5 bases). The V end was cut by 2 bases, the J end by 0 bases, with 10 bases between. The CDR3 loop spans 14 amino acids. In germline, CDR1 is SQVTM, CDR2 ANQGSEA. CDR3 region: CSVERGQLNTEAFF. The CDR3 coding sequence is TGCAGCGTTGAACGGGGCCAGCTGAACACTGAAGCTTTCTTT.

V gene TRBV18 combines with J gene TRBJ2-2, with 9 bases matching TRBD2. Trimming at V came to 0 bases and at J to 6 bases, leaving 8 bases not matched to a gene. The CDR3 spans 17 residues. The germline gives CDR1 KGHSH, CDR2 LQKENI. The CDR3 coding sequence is TGTGCCAGCTCACCACCCGCGAGCGGGGGGATTTCCGGGGAGCTGTTTTTT. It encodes CASSPPASGGISGELFF.

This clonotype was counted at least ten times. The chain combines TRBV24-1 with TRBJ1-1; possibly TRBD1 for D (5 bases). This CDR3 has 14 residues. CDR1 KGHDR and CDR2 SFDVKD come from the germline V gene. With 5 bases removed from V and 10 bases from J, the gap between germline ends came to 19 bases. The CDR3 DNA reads TGTGCCACCAGTGCTACACCTCAGGGAAAGGGAGCTTTCTTT. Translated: CATSATPQGKGAFF.

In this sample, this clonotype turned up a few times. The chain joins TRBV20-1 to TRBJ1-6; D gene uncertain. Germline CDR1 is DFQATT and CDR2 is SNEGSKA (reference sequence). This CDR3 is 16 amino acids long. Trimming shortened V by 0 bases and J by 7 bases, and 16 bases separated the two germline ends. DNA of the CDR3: TGCAGTGCTAGAGATTTTGTGCGGGCACTAAATTCACCCCTCCACTTT. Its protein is CSARDFVRALNSPLHF.